The 8 T cell receptor beta chains below all came from one sample that was sequenced in a study of technical replicates of blood from four donors. Libraries were prepared by immunoSEQ multiplex PCR; TCRdb keeps only in-frame clonotypes and omits some of them. The sample holds tens of thousands of clones, over 75% seen once. The sample was PBMCs. The receptors originated from a human donor in good health. Some clones in this sample may be carry-over from other donors' samples.

This chain uses TRBV5-1 with TRBJ1-1; a weak D match, TRBD1 (6 bases). Looked up from germline, CDR1 is SGHRS and CDR2 is YFSETQ. Trimming cost V 3 bases and J 6 bases, with 12 bases left between them. This CDR3 is 13 amino acids long. The CDR3 reads CASSWTVGAEAFF. The CDR3 DNA follows: TGCGCCAGCAGCTGGACAGTCGGGGCTGAAGCTTTCTTT.

The CDR3 sequence: CASSGTSASYEQYF. The CDR3 DNA reads as TGTGCCAGCAGTGGGACTAGCGCCTCCTACGAGCAGTACTTC. The chain combines TRBV28 with TRBJ2-7; the match to TRBD2 covers 10 bases. This CDR3 has 14 amino acids. The trim removed 5 bases at V and 0 bases at J, leaving 1 base unmatched. CDR1 is MDHEN, CDR2 SYDVKM, per germline. Drawing the rest from reference TRBV28 and TRBJ2-7, the complete variable domain is DVKVTQSSRYLVKRTGEKVFLECVQDMDHENMFWYRQDPGLGLRLIYFSYDVKMKEKGDIPEGYSVSREKKERFSLILESASTNQTSMYLCASSGTSASYEQYFGPGTRLTVT.

The V gene is TRBV5-4, the J gene TRBJ1-2; 9 nucleotides match TRBD1. This CDR3 region has 15 residues. The germline V gene has CDR1 SGHNT and CDR2 YYREEE (reference sequence). The V segment lost 4 bases and the J segment 2 bases; nucleotides outside the gene matches: 6. The CDR3 loop is CASSGSGTGNYGYTF. DNA for the CDR3: TGTGCCAGCAGCGGATCCGGGACAGGGAACTATGGCTACACCTTC.

This sequence joins TRBV6-6 and TRBJ1-4; D is perhaps TRBD1 (6 bases). CDR3 length: 16 amino acids. With 2 bases removed from V and 2 bases from J, the gap between germline ends came to 12 bases. Per germline, CDR1 MNHNY and CDR2 SVGAGI (reference sequence). CDR3 protein: CASSYSRQATNEKLFF. The DNA for the CDR3 is TGTGCCAGCAGTTACAGCCGACAGGCGACTAATGAAAAACTGTTTTTT.

The rearrangement uses TRBV18 and TRBJ2-7, with TRBD1 identical over 8 bases. This CDR3 is 15 amino acids long. Germline V CDR1 and CDR2: KGHSH, LQKENI. V gave up 4 bases and J gave up 2 bases; unmatched junction bases: 7. The CDR3 reads CASSHKDRVAYEQYF. In DNA form, the CDR3 reads TGTGCCAGCTCACACAAGGACAGGGTGGCCTACGAGCAGTACTTC.

The chain recombines TRBV7-3 with TRBJ1-3; no clear D gene. This CDR3 region has 14 residues. Trimming took off 0 bases at V and 8 bases at J, with 11 bases between the two ends. Looked up from germline, CDR1 is SGHTA and CDR2 is FQGTGA. The CDR3 loop is CASSLTGSGDTIYF. CDR3 DNA sequence: TGTGCCAGCAGCTTAACAGGGTCCGGGGACACCATATATTTT.

The chain has TRBV29-1 and TRBJ2-7; D perhaps matches TRBD2 (5 bases). The V and J ends lost 7 bases and 1 base respectively, with 14 bases between them. Germline CDR1 SQVTM, CDR2 ANQGSEA. CDR3 size: 13 residues. The CDR3, as DNA: TGCAGCGCTCAAAGCGGCGGATCCTACGAGCAGTACTTC. Protein product: CSAQSGGSYEQYF.

V is TRBV7-6 and J is TRBJ2-7, with D hard to call. Trimming removed 1 base from V and 6 bases from J, with 13 bases in between. The length of the CDR3 is 14 residues. Germline V gene sequence: CDR1 SGHVS, CDR2 FNYEAQ. The CDR3 bases are TGTGCCAGCAGCTTAGGAGGCGGTACTGGCGAGCAGTACTTC. It specifies CASSLGGGTGEQYF.